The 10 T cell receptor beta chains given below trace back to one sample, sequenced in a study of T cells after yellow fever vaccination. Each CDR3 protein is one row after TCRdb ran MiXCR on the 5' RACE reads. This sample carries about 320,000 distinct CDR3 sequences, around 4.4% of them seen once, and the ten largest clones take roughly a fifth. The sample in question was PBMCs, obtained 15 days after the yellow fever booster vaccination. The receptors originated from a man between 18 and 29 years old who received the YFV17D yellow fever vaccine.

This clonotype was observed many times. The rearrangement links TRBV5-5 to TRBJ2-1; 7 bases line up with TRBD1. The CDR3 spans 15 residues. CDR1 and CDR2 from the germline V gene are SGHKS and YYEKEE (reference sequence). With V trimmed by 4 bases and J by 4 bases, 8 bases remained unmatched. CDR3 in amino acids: CASSRGQEIYNEQFF. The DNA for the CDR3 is TGTGCCAGCAGCCGCGGACAGGAAATTTACAATGAGCAGTTCTTC. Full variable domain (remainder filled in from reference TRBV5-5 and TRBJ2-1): DAGVTQSPTHLIKTRGQQVTLRCSPISGHKSVSWYQQVLGQGPQFIFQYYEKEERGRGNFPDRFSARQFPNYSSELNVNALLLGDSALYLCASSRGQEIYNEQFFGPGTRLTVL.

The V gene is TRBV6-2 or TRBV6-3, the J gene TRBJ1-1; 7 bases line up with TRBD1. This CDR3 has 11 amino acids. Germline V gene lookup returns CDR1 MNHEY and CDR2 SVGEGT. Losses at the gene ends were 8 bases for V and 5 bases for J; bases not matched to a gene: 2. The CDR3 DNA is TGTGCCAGCTTACAGGGGACTGAAGCTTTCTTT. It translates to CASLQGTEAFF.

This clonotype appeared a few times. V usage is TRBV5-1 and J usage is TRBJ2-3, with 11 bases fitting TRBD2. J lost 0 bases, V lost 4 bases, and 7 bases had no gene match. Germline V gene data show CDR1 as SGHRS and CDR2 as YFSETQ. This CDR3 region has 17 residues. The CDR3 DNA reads TGCGCCAGCAGCCGTCGACTAGCGGGGCCTAGCACAGATACGCAGTATTTT. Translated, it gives CASSRRLAGPSTDTQYF.

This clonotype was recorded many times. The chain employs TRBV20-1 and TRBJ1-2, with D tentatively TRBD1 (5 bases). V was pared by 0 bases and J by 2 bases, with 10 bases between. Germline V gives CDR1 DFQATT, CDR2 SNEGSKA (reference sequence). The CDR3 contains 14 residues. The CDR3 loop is CSAREGRGNYGYTF. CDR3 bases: TGCAGTGCTAGAGAGGGTCGGGGGAACTATGGCTACACCTTC.

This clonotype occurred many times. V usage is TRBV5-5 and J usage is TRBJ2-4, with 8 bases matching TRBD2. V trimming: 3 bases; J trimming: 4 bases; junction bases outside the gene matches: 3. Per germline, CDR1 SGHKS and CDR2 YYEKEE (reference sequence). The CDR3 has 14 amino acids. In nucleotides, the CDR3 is TGTGCCAGCAGCTACGGGGGGGATAAAAACATTCAGTACTTC. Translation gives CASSYGGDKNIQYF.

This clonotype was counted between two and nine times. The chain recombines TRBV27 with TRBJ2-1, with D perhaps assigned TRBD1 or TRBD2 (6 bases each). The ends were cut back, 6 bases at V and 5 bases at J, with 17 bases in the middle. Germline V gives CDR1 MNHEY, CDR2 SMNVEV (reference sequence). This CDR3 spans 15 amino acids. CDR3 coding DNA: TGTGCCAGCAGCCATCGGGGGCCGATACACAATGAGCAGTTCTTC. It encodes CASSHRGPIHNEQFF.

The CDR3 sequence: CASRKGQAGELFF. The CDR3, as DNA: TGTGCCAGCAGGAAAGGACAGGCCGGGGAGCTGTTTTTT. The rearrangement links TRBV2 to TRBJ2-2; 7 bases are shared with TRBD1. The CDR3 loop spans 13 amino acids. J was trimmed by 6 bases and V by 6 bases; bases with no gene match: 4. Germline lookup yields CDR1 SNHLY and CDR2 FYNNEI.

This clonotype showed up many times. The DNA of the CDR3 is TGTGCCAGCAGCTTACGGGGACCGGGACAATTAAGGCCCCTCCACTTT. Translation: CASSLRGPGQLRPLHF. The rearrangement joins TRBV7-9 to TRBJ1-6, with a possible D match to TRBD1 (6 bases). Germline CDR1 is SEHNR and CDR2 is FQNEAQ (reference sequence). V shed 2 bases and J shed 13 bases, with 21 bases lying between them. The CDR3 runs to 16 residues.

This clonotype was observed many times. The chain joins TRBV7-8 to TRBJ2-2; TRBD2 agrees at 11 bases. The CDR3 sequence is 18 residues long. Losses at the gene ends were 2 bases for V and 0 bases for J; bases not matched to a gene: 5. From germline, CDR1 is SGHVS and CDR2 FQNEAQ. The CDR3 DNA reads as TGTGCCAGCAGCTTACTAGCGGGGGGCTTCGCGAACACCGGGGAGCTGTTTTTT. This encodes CASSLLAGGFANTGELFF.

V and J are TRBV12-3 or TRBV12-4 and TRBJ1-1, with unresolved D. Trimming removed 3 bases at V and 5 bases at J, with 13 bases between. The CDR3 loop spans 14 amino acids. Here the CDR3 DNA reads TGTGCCAGCAGTTTGGGCAGCAGCACAACTGAAGCTTTCTTT. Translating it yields CASSLGSSTTEAFF.